This passage covers 21 T cell receptor beta chains from one sample sequenced in a study of T cells in Graves' hyperthyroidism and ophthalmopathy. TCR beta CDR3 regions were amplified from RNA transcripts. The primer set for the first-round RT-PCR of the TCR CDR3 was HTBI. TCRdb called the multiplex PCR reads again in MiXCR, with one record for every CDR3 protein. The repertoire has roughly 130,000 distinct CDR3 sequences, more than 20% of them found once; the top ten carry around two thirds. Material for sequencing was blood. The source of these receptors is a woman in her 50s with Graves' hyperthyroidism that later progressed to Graves' ophthalmopathy.

A few counts support this clonotype. Compared with germline, one end of the junction differs, possibly owing to a read error. The rearrangement links TRBV18 to TRBJ2-1; a weak D match, TRBD1 (6 bases). CDR3 length equals 16 residues. CDR1 is KGHSH, CDR2 LQKENI, per germline. The CDR3 reads CVSSPPDSASYNEQFF. In nucleotides, the CDR3 is TGTGTCAGCTCACCACCGGACAGCGCCTCCTACAATGAGCAGTTCTTC.

This clonotype was seen repeatedly, ten times or more. The chain carries TRBV29-1 and TRBJ1-1; 8 bases map to TRBD1. V shed 8 bases, J shed 1 base, and the junction held 3 bases outside the gene matches. The germline V gene encodes CDR1 SQVTM and CDR2 ANQGSEA. The CDR3 sequence is 12 residues long. The CDR3 loop is CSYGQGNTEAFF. The CDR3 region has the DNA TGCAGCTACGGACAGGGGAACACTGAAGCTTTCTTT.

The chain is built from TRBV5-5 and TRBJ2-4, with TRBD2 matching over 8 bases. CDR1 and CDR2 (germline): SGHKS, YYEKEE (reference sequence). There are 12 residues in the CDR3. The J segment lost 8 bases and the V segment lost 5 bases, leaving 3 bases of the junction unmatched. CDR3 DNA sequence: TGTGCCAGCAGTTGGCGGGGGGACATTCAGTACTTC. It translates to CASSWRGDIQYF.

This clonotype was seen a few times. The rearrangement links TRBV7-8 to TRBJ1-2, with TRBD1 identical over 9 bases. The germline gives CDR1 SGHVS, CDR2 FQNEAQ. With 4 bases clipped from V and 4 bases from J, the junction kept 19 bases outside the gene matches. The CDR3 runs 19 residues. In nucleotides, the CDR3 is TGTGCCAGCAGCTCACGCTCATCAACCACAGGGGGCCGTATCTATGGCTACACCTTC. Residues: CASSSRSSTTGGRIYGYTF.

This clonotype was counted only a few times. The chain couples TRBV19 to TRBJ1-2; 10 nucleotides align to TRBD1. The CDR3 totals 14 residues. The trim removed 6 bases at V and 2 bases at J, leaving 3 bases unmatched. Germline CDR1 reads LNHDA; CDR2 reads SQIVND (reference sequence). CDR3: CASSSTGGNYGYTF. In nucleotides, the CDR3 is TGTGCCAGTAGCTCGACAGGGGGCAACTATGGCTACACCTTC.

On this clonotype itself: One junction end disagrees with the germline gene, perhaps due to a read error. The V gene is TRBV20-1, the J gene TRBJ2-3; weak D call: TRBD2 (6 bases). The CDR3 has 15 amino acids. The V gene's germline CDR1 is DFQATT and CDR2 SNEGSKA (reference sequence). CDR3 sequence: CSARGLYSGTDTQYF. CDR3 in DNA: TGCAGTGCGAGAGGTCTTTATAGCGGAACAGATACGCAGTATTTT.

Many counts were recorded for this clonotype. The chain joins TRBV5-1 to TRBJ2-2; 10 bases match TRBD2. The germline CDR1 and CDR2 sequences are SGHRS and YFSETQ. V lost 6 bases, J lost 5 bases, and 7 bases stayed unmatched. This CDR3 spans 15 amino acids. The CDR3, as DNA: TGCGCCAGCAAGATTGGACTAGCGGTGACCGGGGAGCTGTTTTTT. Residues: CASKIGLAVTGELFF.

This clonotype was recorded many times. The rearrangement joins TRBV5-1 to TRBJ2-2; tentatively, D is TRBD2 (6 bases). CDR3 length equals 17 residues. V was shortened by 0 bases and J by 0 bases, with 12 bases between the two germline ends. Germline CDR1 SGHRS, CDR2 YFSETQ. The CDR3: CASSLGLVATNTGELFF. CDR3 sequence (DNA): TGCGCCAGCAGCTTGGGACTAGTTGCCACGAACACCGGGGAGCTGTTTTTT.

Only a few counts were recorded for this clonotype. The V gene is TRBV4-1, the J gene TRBJ2-5; 7 bases align to TRBD1. The CDR3 is 16 amino acids. J gave up 0 bases and V 4 bases, and 8 bases lay outside the gene matches. Germline lookup yields CDR1 MGHRA and CDR2 YSYEKL. The CDR3 is CASSRPDRPYQETQYF. The CDR3 DNA is TGCGCCAGCAGCCGGCCGGACAGGCCGTACCAAGAGACCCAGTACTTC.

The rearrangement joins TRBV13 to TRBJ2-1; unclear D gene. Germline V lookup: CDR1 PRHDT, CDR2 FYEKMQ (reference sequence). The V end lost 5 bases, the J end lost 4 bases, and 15 bases lay between the germline ends. The CDR3 is 15 residues long. The CDR3 DNA sequence: TGTGCCAGCAGCCCCGGACGGCCAGGATACAATGAGCAGTTCTTC. This encodes CASSPGRPGYNEQFF.

This clonotype was observed many times. This chain uses TRBV20-1 with TRBJ1-1; TRBD1 might be the D (5 bases). V dropped 1 base and J dropped 1 base, with 19 bases sitting between them. Germline V gene lookup returns CDR1 DFQATT and CDR2 SNEGSKA (reference sequence). The CDR3 extends over 17 amino acids. Here the CDR3 DNA reads TGCAGTGCTAGAGGGTGGCGACAGTACAATGAGAACACTGAAGCTTTCTTT. Its translation: CSARGWRQYNENTEAFF.

The sample holds many counts of this clonotype. The genes are TRBV5-1 and TRBJ1-2; no reliable D call. The length of the CDR3 is 15 residues. V was trimmed by 1 base and J by 6 bases, leaving 16 bases between them. Per germline, CDR1 SGHRS and CDR2 YFSETQ. CDR3 in amino acids: CASSLRAGASHGYTF. Here the CDR3 DNA reads TGCGCCAGCAGCTTGAGGGCAGGCGCCTCCCATGGCTACACCTTC.

This clonotype was recorded at least ten times. This rearrangement joins TRBV30 to TRBJ2-2; D unclear. Germline V gene lookup returns CDR1 GTSNPN and CDR2 SVGIG (reference sequence). V shed 0 bases and J shed 2 bases, with 10 bases lying between them. There are 15 residues in the CDR3. CDR3 DNA: TGTGCCTGGAGTGTACCCCTACGTAACACCGGGGAGCTGTTTTTT. Its protein is CAWSVPLRNTGELFF.

This clonotype occurred many times. The chain links TRBV2 to TRBJ2-7; the match to TRBD2 covers 9 bases. Germline CDR1 reads SNHLY; CDR2 reads FYNNEI. Trimming cost V 5 bases and J 3 bases; bases outside gene matches: 5. The CDR3 extends over 14 amino acids. CDR3 nucleotides: TGTGCCAGCAGTTTACTAGCGGGTAGCTACGAGCAGTACTTC. As protein: CASSLLAGSYEQYF.

The table lists this clonotype with many counts. The chain joins TRBV28 to TRBJ1-1, with TRBD1 as a possible D gene (6 bases). The CDR3 is 14 residues long. Germline loops: CDR1 MDHEN, CDR2 SYDVKM. Trimming left V 6 bases short and J 5 bases short, with 16 bases between. CDR3 nucleotide sequence: TGTGCCAGCAGCCTAGGACAGCGAGGAACTGAAGCTTTCTTT. The encoded protein is CASSLGQRGTEAFF.

This clonotype was detected many times. V usage is TRBV3-1 and J usage is TRBJ2-7; D is tentatively TRBD1 or TRBD2 (5 bases each). This CDR3 spans 15 amino acids. V gave up 4 bases and J gave up 2 bases, with 15 bases separating them. From germline, CDR1 is LGHDT and CDR2 YNNKEL (reference sequence). The CDR3 nucleotides read TGTGCCAGCAGCCCCCCGGGACGGACGACCTACGAGCAGTACTTC. Translation gives CASSPPGRTTYEQYF.

There are many counts of this clonotype. This chain joins TRBV6-1 and TRBJ1-2; the match to TRBD1 covers 9 bases. Germline CDR1 is MNHNS and CDR2 is SASEGT. After removal of 2 bases from V and 7 bases from J, the junction contained 11 bases not matched to a gene. CDR3 size: 16 residues. The DNA of the CDR3 is TGTGCCAGCAGTGAACTGGGACAGGGAATAAGTGGTGGCTACACCTTC. Translating gives CASSELGQGISGGYTF.

In its sample, this clonotype was seen many times. The rearrangement joins TRBV11-2 to TRBJ2-1; the match to TRBD1 covers 10 bases. The CDR3 contains 14 residues. J lost 4 bases, V lost 5 bases, and 2 bases had no gene match. Germline CDR1 SGHAT, CDR2 FQNNGV. As DNA, the CDR3 is TGTGCCAGCAGCCAGGACAGGGGGTACAATGAGCAGTTCTTC. This gives the protein CASSQDRGYNEQFF.

This clonotype appeared many times. This chain links TRBV3-1 with TRBJ2-5; no clear D. The length of the CDR3 is 10 residues. Trimming left V 5 bases short and J 7 bases short, with 5 bases between. CDR1 LGHDT and CDR2 YNNKEL come from the germline V gene (reference sequence). The DNA of the CDR3 is TGTGCCAGCAGCGATGGGACCCAGTACTTC. Amino acids: CASSDGTQYF.

This rearrangement joins TRBV6-1 to TRBJ2-2; no definite D call. Germline-derived CDR1 and CDR2 are MNHNS and SASEGT. The V gene lost 4 bases and the J gene lost 4 bases, with 10 bases spanning the gap. The CDR3 covers 14 residues. Here the CDR3 DNA reads TGTGCCAGCAGTGTAGATAGGGCCACCGGGGAGCTGTTTTTT. As protein: CASSVDRATGELFF.

Many counts were recorded for this clonotype. The gene calls are TRBV11-2 and TRBJ1-1; TRBD1 is a possible D gene (6 bases). Germline CDR1 SGHAT, CDR2 FQNNGV. The CDR3 loop spans 14 amino acids. V lost 3 bases and J lost 7, with 15 bases in between. The CDR3 here is CASSFNRGLNEAFF. The CDR3 DNA sequence: TGTGCCAGCAGCTTCAACCGGGGGCTTAATGAAGCTTTCTTT.